A selection of T cell receptor beta chains follows, all from one sample in a study of cytomegalovirus exposure and HLA in healthy donors. Assay: immunoSEQ multiplex PCR; the TCRdb copy retains only in-frame clones and omits some. The table includes over 55,000 clones, over 75% detected once. The sample consisted of PBMCs. All receptors derive from a male donor in good health and CMV-seronegative. CDR3s include the opening cysteine and the closing phenylalanine or tryptophan. The D gene is left open where the match is weak. Some rows have no size entry. The others give once, few or many, or a class for an expanded clone.

TGTGCCAGCAGGGACGGGGGGCGCGAAGAAAAACTGTTTTTT,CASRDGGREEKLFF,.,TRBJ1-4,.,TRBV6-1
TGTGCCAGACTCCGGGACAGGGGACGTGGGGAGCTGTTTTTT,CARLRDRGRGELFF,once,TRBJ2-2,TRBD1,TRBV2
TGTGCCAGCTCACCAGGGGGAGGGGACACTGAAGCTTTCTTT,CASSPGGGDTEAFF,.,TRBJ1-1,.,TRBV18
TGTGCCAGCAGTTCGCGGGGACCTCTTGGCACCGGGGAGCTGTTTTTT,CASSSRGPLGTGELFF,few,TRBJ2-2,.,TRBV6-6
TGTGCCAGCAGCTTCAGGGATGGCGAAAAACTGTTTTTT,CASSFRDGEKLFF,.,TRBJ1-4,.,TRBV7-2
TGTGCCAGCAGCCCAGAGGGACAGAACCCTAACTATGGCTACACCTTC,CASSPEGQNPNYGYTF,.,TRBJ1-2,TRBD1,TRBV11-2
TGTGCCAGCAGTGACGGACAGTACGAGCAGTACTTC,CASSDGQYEQYF,.,TRBJ2-7,.,TRBV5-5
TGTGCCAGCTCACAGGGGGAGTCTGGAAACACCATATATTTT,CASSQGESGNTIYF,.,TRBJ1-3,.,TRBV18
TGTGCCAGCAGTTACCTACAGGGACCTAATGAAAAACTGTTTTTT,CASSYLQGPNEKLFF,.,TRBJ1-4,.,TRBV27
TGTGCCAGTAGGTCCCCGGGGGAATACTCACCCCTCCACTTT,CASRSPGEYSPLHF,.,TRBJ1-6,.,TRBV19
TGTGCCAGTAGATCCGGACAGGGCCAAGACACCGGGGAGCTGTTTTTT,CASRSGQGQDTGELFF,few,TRBJ2-2,TRBD1,TRBV19
TGCGCCAGCAGCCAAAAGGGGGAGGGGAACTATGGCTACACCTTC,CASSQKGEGNYGYTF,few,TRBJ1-2,.,TRBV4-3
TGTGCCAGTAGCCTAGCGGGGGGTAGCACAGATACGCAGTATTTT,CASSLAGGSTDTQYF,.,TRBJ2-3,TRBD2,TRBV19
TGTGCCAGCAGCTTAGCTGGCCCTAACTATGGCTACACCTTC,CASSLAGPNYGYTF,.,TRBJ1-2,.,TRBV7-2
TGCAGCGTTGAAGATCCGGGGTCGGCGAACACTGAAGCTTTCTTT,CSVEDPGSANTEAFF,.,TRBJ1-1,.,TRBV29-1
TGTGCCAGCAGTGAACGCAGGGCCTACAATGAGCAGTTCTTC,CASSERRAYNEQFF,.,TRBJ2-1,.,TRBV6-1
TGTGCCAGCAGCATTGCAGGGGGAGTCTACGAGCAGTACTTC,CASSIAGGVYEQYF,.,TRBJ2-7,TRBD1,TRBV7-9
TGTGCCAGCAGCTTAGGGGGGGGAGTAACAGATACGCAGTATTTT,CASSLGGGVTDTQYF,.,TRBJ2-3,TRBD2,TRBV7-3
TGTGCCAGCAGCCCACAACCGGGACGGGGGTTGAATGAGCAGTTCTTC,CASSPQPGRGLNEQFF,.,TRBJ2-1,.,TRBV4-2
TGCAGTGCTAGCCTCCAAGAGACCCAGTACTTC,CSASLQETQYF,.,TRBJ2-5,.,TRBV20-1
TGCAGTGCTAAACAGGGAGAAAAACTGTTTTTT,CSAKQGEKLFF,.,TRBJ1-4,.,TRBV20-1
TGTGCCAGCACCCTACAGACAGTAACCTACGAGCAGTACTTC,CASTLQTVTYEQYF,few,TRBJ2-7,.,TRBV2
TGTGCCAGCAGCTGGGCCGGGACTAGCGGCAATGAGCAGTTCTTC,CASSWAGTSGNEQFF,.,TRBJ2-1,TRBD2,TRBV7-3
TGTGCCAGCAGCGGCTACACTAAATACGAGCAGTACTTC,CASSGYTKYEQYF,once,TRBJ2-7,.,TRBV7-2
TGTGCCAGCAGTGAAGCGGCTAACACTGAAGCTTTCTTT,CASSEAANTEAFF,.,TRBJ1-1,.,TRBV6-4
TGTGCCACCAGCAGAACCGGACAGGGGAAAAAAAACATTCAGTACTTC,CATSRTGQGKKNIQYF,.,TRBJ2-4,TRBD1,TRBV15
TGTGCCAGCAGCTTACCTGGGGGTACAGGGGGGCGGGAGACCCAGTACTTC,CASSLPGGTGGRETQYF,.,TRBJ2-5,TRBD1,TRBV7-8
TGTGCCAGCAGCCAAGATGACAGGGCGAGACAGCCCCAGCATTTT,CASSQDDRARQPQHF,.,TRBJ1-5,TRBD1,TRBV4-2
TGTGCCAGCAGCGAACGGGGTAACTATGGCTACACCTTC,CASSERGNYGYTF,few,TRBJ1-2,.,TRBV7-9
TGCGCCAGCAGCCCCAGCCAGGGGTATCCCACTGAAGCTTTCTTT,CASSPSQGYPTEAFF,.,TRBJ1-1,.,TRBV4-3
TGTGCCAGCAGCTCCGGGACTAGATCAGGGGAGCAGTTCTTC,CASSSGTRSGEQFF,once,TRBJ2-1,TRBD2,TRBV11-3
TGTGCCAGCAGCTTACACCTTAGCGGGGGGACAGATACGCAGTATTTT,CASSLHLSGGTDTQYF,.,TRBJ2-3,TRBD2,TRBV11-2
TGCGCCAGCAGCAACCGGGACAGGGCTGAAAAACTGTTTTTT,CASSNRDRAEKLFF,.,TRBJ1-4,TRBD1,TRBV5-1
TGCAGCGTTGACGACAGGCTCTCTGGAAACACCATATATTTT,CSVDDRLSGNTIYF,.,TRBJ1-3,.,TRBV29-1
TGTGCCAGCAGTTTGACTAGCGGGGGGGCCACATCCTACGAGCAGTACTTC,CASSLTSGGATSYEQYF,.,TRBJ2-7,TRBD2,TRBV27
TGTGCCAGCAGCTTATTGGCTAGCGCGGGGCCCGGGACCCAGTACTTC,CASSLLASAGPGTQYF,.,TRBJ2-5,.,TRBV7-6
TGTGCCAGCAGCCAACAGGGTGTAGAGACCCAGTACTTC,CASSQQGVETQYF,.,TRBJ2-5,.,TRBV7-9
TGTGCCAGCAGCTTGGAGGGGCAGGGGGCCTGGGGCTACACCTTC,CASSLEGQGAWGYTF,.,TRBJ1-2,TRBD1,TRBV5-5
TGTGCCAGCTCAAACGTCCAGGGGGCAGGAACTGAAGCTTTCTTT,CASSNVQGAGTEAFF,.,TRBJ1-1,TRBD1,TRBV18
TGTGCCAGCACCCACGAGGGGGCTGGGACTAACTATGGCTACACCTTC,CASTHEGAGTNYGYTF,.,TRBJ1-2,TRBD1,TRBV6-6
TGTGCCAGTAGTACCCGAGGGACATTGAACACTGAAGCTTTCTTT,CASSTRGTLNTEAFF,.,TRBJ1-1,.,TRBV19
TGTGCCAGCAGCTTTTCCCAGGGGCAAGAGACCCAGTACTTC,CASSFSQGQETQYF,.,TRBJ2-5,.,TRBV7-2
TGTGCCAGCAGCCGACAGGGGGCCTCCACAGATACGCAGTATTTT,CASSRQGASTDTQYF,.,TRBJ2-3,TRBD1,TRBV5-4
TGTGCCAGCAGCAAAGCGAATAGGGACAGAGCCCTGGGGCAGTACTTC,CASSKANRDRALGQYF,.,TRBJ2-7,.,TRBV21-1
TGTGCCAGCAGGATCCCGGGACAGACCTACGAGCAGTACTTC,CASRIPGQTYEQYF,.,TRBJ2-7,TRBD1,TRBV6-6
TGTGCCTGGGACAGGGGTTATAATTCACCCCTCCACTTT,CAWDRGYNSPLHF,.,TRBJ1-6,TRBD1,TRBV30
TGTGCCAGCAGTCCCTTAGGGGTACCGGCTGAAGCTTTCTTT,CASSPLGVPAEAFF,.,TRBJ1-1,.,TRBV27